This TCR beta chain was captured in a study of early T cells in non-severe SARS-CoV-2 infection (dated by TCRdb to 2020 to 2023). About the study as a whole: Because TCR sequencing relied on bulk RNA taken from unsorted whole blood, pairing of alpha and beta chains was not possible.

This was a case-control study nested in a cohort of healthcare workers in London, UK, who had nasopharyngeal swab PCR tests and blood samples taken every week. Healthcare workers were enrolled in the week of the UK lockdown, from 23 to 31 March 2020, and were followed every week for up to roughly 15 weeks. Library preparation employed 5' RACE. The listed sequencing device is NextSeq 500. To correct for sequencing error and PCR bias, the TCR library protocol tagged individual cDNA molecules with unique molecular identifiers. TCR alpha and beta chains were both sequenced, and the abundances of alpha and beta sequences in each sample were closely correlated with each other. In the source study's methods: Decombinator V4 was used to annotate TCR sequences for V gene, J gene and CDR3. Expanded TCRs were defined as changing significantly between any two time points under a Poisson model with p below 0.0001. TCR abundances were normalised to the total number of TCRs sequenced in each sample and reported as counts per million. TRAV1-2 paired with TRAJ12, TRAJ20 or TRAJ33 defined MAIT TCRs, while TRAV10 paired with TRAJ18 defined iNKT TCRs. VDJdb, accessed 1 November 2021, was searched for CMV, EBV and SARS-CoV-2 annotated TCRs, excluding TCRs annotated for multiple antigens. Starting from the raw public reads, TCRdb applied fastp trimming at Q25, assembled clones with MiXCR and retained in-frame beta chains. Each entry is one CDR3 protein sequence, shown with its most common DNA and genes. These V and J calls originate from TCRdb's pipeline instead of the authors' own analysis. In this sample the table shows about 130,000 distinct CDR3 sequences, 15% of which occur a single time. Around a fifth of the sample is taken by the ten largest.

This clonotype came up a few times. Its antigen is not yet known. No base quality values were provided; no much bigger clone lies one nucleotide off. The paper as a whole reports these results and caveats: Matching against VDJdb was skewed toward anti-spike CD8 responses, likely underestimated virus-specific expansions, and missed private and CD4 specificities.

The cysteine opens and the phenylalanine closes a CDR3 of 15 amino acids. The retained sequence is limited to the CDR3, 45 bases, with the frame set at the first base. V ends up 4 bases short and J 4 bases short, with an unmatched junction base count of 5. The CDR1 and CDR2 encoded by the germline V gene are SNHLY and FYNNEI. The sequence came from an adult who was a healthcare worker with PCR-confirmed SARS-CoV-2 infection or an uninfected control (not recorded which). The sequencing sample was made of whole blood. The chain uses TRBV2 and TRBJ2-1; 9 junctional bases match TRBD2. The DNA reads as follows: TGTGCCAGCAGTGGACTAGCGGAACATTACAATGAGCAGTTCTTC. Its coded protein is CASSGLAEHYNEQFF.